This note documents a single T cell receptor beta chain sequence. Its antigen is as yet unknown. The sample belongs to a study of Ad26.COV2.S vaccination and SARS-CoV-2 variants. About the study: In the COV1001 trial, the donor was in the Ad26.COV2.S arm.

Findings and limits, study-wide: Spike-specific TCR breadth in vaccine recipients exceeded that seen in placebo recipients. Estimates derived from TCR breadth and depth analyses may have underestimated total T cell responses. Vaccine and placebo recipients had comparable breadth of non-spike TCRs.

Treatment meaning: around 19 received Ad26.COV2.S at low or high dose, single or two shots; roughly five received placebo; per-sample allocation not given. Samples analyzed were those drawn on day 63 after the first vaccine or placebo injection. The germline V gene encodes CDR1 SEHNR and CDR2 FQNEAQ (reference sequence). This CDR3 has 15 residues. Trimming shortened V by 5 bases and J by 4 bases, and 18 bases separated the two germline ends. Generated by immunoSEQ multiplex PCR, the TCRdb table keeps only in-frame clones and is missing some. Here the sample spans 350,000 to 400,000 clones, over 75% being singletons.

This TCR derives from a person aged 18-65 years who received the Ad26.COV2.S COVID-19 vaccine or a placebo. The sequenced sample was peripheral blood, obtained in a trial of Ad26.COV2.S vaccine versus placebo. The chain recombines TRBV7-9 with TRBJ2-7; D tentatively fits TRBD1 or TRBD2 (5 bases each). CDR3 DNA: TGTGCCAGCAGCGGGACCTTAATCGAATTTTACGAGCAGTACTTC. As protein: CASSGTLIEFYEQYF. The full variable domain, with the rest looked up from reference TRBV7-9 and TRBJ2-7, is DTGVSQNPRHKITKRGQNVTFRCDPISEHNRLYWYRQTLGQGPEFLTYFQNEAQLEKSRLLSDRFSAERPKGSFSTLEIQRTEQGDSAMYLCASSGTLIEFYEQYFGPGTRLTVT.